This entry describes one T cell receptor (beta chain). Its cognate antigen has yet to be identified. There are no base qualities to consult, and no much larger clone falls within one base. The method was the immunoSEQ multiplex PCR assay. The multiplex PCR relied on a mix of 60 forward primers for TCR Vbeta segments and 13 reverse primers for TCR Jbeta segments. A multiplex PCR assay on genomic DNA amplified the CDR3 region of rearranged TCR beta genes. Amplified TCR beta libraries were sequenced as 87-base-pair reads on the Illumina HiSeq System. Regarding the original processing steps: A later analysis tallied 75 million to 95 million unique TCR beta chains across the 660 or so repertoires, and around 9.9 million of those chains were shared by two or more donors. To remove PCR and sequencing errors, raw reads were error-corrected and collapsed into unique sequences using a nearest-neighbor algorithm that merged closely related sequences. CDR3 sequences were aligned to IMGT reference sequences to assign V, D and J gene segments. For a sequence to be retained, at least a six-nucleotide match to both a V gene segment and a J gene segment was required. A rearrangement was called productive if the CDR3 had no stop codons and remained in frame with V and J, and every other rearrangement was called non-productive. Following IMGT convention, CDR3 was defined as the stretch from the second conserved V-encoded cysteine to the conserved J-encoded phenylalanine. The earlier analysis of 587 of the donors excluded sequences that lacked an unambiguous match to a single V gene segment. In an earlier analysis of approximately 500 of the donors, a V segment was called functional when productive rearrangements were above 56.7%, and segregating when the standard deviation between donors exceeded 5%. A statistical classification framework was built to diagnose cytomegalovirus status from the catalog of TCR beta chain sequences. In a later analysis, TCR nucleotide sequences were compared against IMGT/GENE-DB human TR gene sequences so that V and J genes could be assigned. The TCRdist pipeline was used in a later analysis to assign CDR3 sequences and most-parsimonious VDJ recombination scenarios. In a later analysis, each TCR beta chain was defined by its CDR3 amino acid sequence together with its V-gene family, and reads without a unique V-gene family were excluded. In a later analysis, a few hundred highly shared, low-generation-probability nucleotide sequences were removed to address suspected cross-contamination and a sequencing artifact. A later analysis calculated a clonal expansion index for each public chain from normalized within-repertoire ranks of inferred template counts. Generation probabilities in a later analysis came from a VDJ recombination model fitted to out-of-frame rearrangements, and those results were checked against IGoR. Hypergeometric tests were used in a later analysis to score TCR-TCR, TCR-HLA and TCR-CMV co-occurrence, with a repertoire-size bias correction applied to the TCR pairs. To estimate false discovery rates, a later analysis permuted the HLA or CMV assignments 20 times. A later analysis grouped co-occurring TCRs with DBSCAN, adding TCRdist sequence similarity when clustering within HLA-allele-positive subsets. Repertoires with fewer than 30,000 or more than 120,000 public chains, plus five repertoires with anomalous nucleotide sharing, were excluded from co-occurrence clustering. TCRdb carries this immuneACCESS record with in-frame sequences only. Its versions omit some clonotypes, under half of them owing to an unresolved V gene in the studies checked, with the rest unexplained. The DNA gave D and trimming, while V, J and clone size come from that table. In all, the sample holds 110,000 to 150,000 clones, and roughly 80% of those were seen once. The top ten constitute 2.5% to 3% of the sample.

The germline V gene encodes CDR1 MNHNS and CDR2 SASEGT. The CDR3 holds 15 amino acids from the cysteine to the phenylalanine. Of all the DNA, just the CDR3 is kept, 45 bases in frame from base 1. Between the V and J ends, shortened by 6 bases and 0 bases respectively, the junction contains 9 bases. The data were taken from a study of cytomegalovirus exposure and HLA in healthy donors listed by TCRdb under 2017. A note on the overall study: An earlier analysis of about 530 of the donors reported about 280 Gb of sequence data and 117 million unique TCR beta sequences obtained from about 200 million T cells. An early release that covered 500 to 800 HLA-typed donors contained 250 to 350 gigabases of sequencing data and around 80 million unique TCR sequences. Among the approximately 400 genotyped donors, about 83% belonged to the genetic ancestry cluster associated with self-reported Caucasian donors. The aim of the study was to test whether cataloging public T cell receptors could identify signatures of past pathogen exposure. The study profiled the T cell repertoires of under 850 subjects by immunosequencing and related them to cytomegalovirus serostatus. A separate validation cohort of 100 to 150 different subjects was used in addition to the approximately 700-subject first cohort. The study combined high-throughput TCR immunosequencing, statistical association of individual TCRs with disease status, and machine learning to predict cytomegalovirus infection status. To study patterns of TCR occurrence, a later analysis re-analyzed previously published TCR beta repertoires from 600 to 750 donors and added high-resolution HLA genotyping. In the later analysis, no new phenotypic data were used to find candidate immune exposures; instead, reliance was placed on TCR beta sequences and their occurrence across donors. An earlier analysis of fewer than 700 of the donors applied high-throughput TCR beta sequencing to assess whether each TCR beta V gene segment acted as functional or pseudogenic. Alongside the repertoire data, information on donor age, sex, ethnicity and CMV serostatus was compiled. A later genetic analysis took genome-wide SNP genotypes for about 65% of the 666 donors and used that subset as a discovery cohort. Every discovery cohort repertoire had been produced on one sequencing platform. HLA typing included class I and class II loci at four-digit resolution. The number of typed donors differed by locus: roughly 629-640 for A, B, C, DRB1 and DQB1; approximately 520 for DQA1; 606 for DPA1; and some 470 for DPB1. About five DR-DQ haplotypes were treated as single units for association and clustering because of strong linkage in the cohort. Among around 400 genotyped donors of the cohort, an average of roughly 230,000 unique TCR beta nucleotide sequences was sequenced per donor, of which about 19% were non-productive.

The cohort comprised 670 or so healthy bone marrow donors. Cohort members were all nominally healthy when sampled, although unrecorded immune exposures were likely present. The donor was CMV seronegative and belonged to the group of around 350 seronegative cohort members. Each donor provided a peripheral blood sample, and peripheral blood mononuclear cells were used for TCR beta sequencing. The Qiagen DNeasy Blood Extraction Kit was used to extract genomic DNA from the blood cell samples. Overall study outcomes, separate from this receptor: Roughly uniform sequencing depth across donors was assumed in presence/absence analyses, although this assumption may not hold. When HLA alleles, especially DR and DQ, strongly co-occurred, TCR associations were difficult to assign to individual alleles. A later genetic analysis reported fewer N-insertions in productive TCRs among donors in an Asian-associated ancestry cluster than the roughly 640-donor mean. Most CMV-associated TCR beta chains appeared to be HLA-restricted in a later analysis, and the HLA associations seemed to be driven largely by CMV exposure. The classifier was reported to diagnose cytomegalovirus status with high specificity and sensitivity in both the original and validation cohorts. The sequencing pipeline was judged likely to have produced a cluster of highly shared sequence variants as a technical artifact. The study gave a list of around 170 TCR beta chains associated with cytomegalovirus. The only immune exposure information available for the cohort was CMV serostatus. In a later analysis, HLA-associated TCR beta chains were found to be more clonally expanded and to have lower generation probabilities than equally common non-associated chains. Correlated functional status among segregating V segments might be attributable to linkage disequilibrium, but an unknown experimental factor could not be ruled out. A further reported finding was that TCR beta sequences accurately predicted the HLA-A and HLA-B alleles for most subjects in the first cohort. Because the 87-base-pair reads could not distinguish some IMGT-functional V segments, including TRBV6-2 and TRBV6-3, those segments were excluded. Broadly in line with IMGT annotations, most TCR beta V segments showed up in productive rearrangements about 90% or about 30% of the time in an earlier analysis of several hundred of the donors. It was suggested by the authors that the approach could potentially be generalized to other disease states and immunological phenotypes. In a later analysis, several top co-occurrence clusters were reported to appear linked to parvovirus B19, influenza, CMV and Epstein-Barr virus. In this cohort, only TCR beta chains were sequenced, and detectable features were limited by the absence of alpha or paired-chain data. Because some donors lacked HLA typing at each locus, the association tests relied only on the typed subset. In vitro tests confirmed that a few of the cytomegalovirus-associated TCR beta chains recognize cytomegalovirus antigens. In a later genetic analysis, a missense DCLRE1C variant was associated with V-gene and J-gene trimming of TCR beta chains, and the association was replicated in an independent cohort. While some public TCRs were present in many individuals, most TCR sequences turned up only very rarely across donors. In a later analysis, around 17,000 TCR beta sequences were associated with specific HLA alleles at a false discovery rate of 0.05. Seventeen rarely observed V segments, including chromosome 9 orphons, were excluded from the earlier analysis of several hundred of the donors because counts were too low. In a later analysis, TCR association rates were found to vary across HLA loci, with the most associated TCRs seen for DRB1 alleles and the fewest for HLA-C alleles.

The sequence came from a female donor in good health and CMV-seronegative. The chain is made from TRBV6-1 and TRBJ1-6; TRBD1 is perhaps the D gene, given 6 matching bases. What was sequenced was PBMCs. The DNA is TGTGCCAGCAGACTGGACAGCTCCTATAATTCACCCCTCCACTTT. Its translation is CASRLDSSYNSPLHF.